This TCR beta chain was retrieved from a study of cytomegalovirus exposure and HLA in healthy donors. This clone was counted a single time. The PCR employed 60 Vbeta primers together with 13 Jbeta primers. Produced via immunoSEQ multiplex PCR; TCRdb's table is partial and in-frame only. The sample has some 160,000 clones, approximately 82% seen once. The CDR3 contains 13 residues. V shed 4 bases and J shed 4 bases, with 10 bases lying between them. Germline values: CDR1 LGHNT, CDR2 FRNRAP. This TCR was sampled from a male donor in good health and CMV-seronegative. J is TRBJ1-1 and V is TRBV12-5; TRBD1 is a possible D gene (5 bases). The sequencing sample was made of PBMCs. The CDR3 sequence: CASGWGGVTEAFF. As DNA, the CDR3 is TGTGCTAGTGGTTGGGGGGGGGTCACTGAAGCTTTCTTT. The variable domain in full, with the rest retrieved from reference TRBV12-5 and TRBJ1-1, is DARVTQTPRHKVTEMGQEVTMRCQPILGHNTVFWYRQTMMQGLELLAYFRNRAPLDDSGMPKDRFSAEMPDATLATLKIQPSEPRDSAVYFCASGWGGVTEAFFGQGTRLTVV.